The text below deals with one T cell receptor (beta chain). The antigen remains unidentified. MiXCR, applied by TCRdb to the 5' RACE reads, yields one record per CDR3 protein. The sample yields about 310,000 distinct CDR3 sequences, more than 15% seen once. The CDR3 extends over 16 amino acids. Trimming left V 0 bases short and J 0 bases short, with 10 bases between. Germline assignment: CDR1 LGHNA and CDR2 YNFKEQ. The sample is drawn from a study of T-cell memory formation after mild COVID-19. Whole-study results and caveats: Balance between CD4 and CD8 was seen in clones contracting day 15 to 85, and a CD4+ lean was seen in later expanders. Clones from the second wave (peaking day 37) had unconfirmed SARS-CoV-2 specificity. Some SARS-CoV-2-responding clones were already detected in memory before infection.

The chain combines TRBV4-2 with TRBJ2-3; D might be TRBD2 (5 bases). The clonotype originates from a young man who had mild COVID-19 (a few samples of this study predate the infection). Cell type and time point are not known. Sequenced sample: PBMCs or a T cell subset sorted from them (not recorded which). This CDR3 reads CASSQDSGVSTDTQYF. DNA for the CDR3: TGTGCCAGCAGCCAAGACTCCGGGGTTAGCACAGATACGCAGTATTTT.